Below are 6 T cell receptor beta chains sequenced from a single sample in a study of blood T cells in healthy people across ages. A second PCR of 7 to 11 cycles used a sample-barcoded 5' primer and a J-beta primer mix. TCRdb analysed the 5' RACE reads with MiXCR anew, one entry per CDR3 protein. The table has hundreds of thousands of distinct CDR3 sequences, 55% to 75% seen once. Sequencing input: blood. The receptors derive from a man aged 25 to 40 in good health.

This sequence joins TRBV5-1 and TRBJ2-3, with a possible D match to TRBD2 (7 bases). The CDR3 sequence is 17 residues long. Per the germline V gene, CDR1 is SGHRS and CDR2 is YFSETQ. V was trimmed by 4 bases and J by 2 bases, leaving 20 bases between them. This chain's CDR3 is CASSLGGRGGFTDTQYF. The CDR3 DNA sequence: TGCGCCAGCAGCCTCGGGGGGCGGGGAGGTTTCACAGATACGCAGTATTTT.

The chain couples TRBV18 to TRBJ1-4, with D perhaps matching TRBD1 (6 bases). The germline V and J ends were trimmed by 1 base and 10 bases, with 25 bases remaining between them. Germline V lookup: CDR1 KGHSH, CDR2 LQKENI. This CDR3 has 18 amino acids. DNA for the CDR3: TGTGCCAGCTCACCACTGCAAACAGGGATAAGGGCTTTCGGAAAACTGTTTTTT. Its translation is CASSPLQTGIRAFGKLFF.

The chain carries TRBV7-8 and TRBJ1-5, with D hard to call. V lost 2 bases, J lost 4 bases, and 6 bases lay in between. The CDR3 has 13 amino acids. Looked up from germline, CDR1 is SGHVS and CDR2 is FQNEAQ. The CDR3 protein is CASSLRENQPQHF. The CDR3 nucleotides read TGTGCCAGCAGCTTACGGGAGAATCAGCCCCAGCATTTT. Together with reference TRBV7-8 and TRBJ1-5, the CDR3 gives the full variable domain: GAGVSQSPRYKVAKRGQDVALRCDPISGHVSLFWYQQALGQGPEFLTYFQNEAQLDKSGLPSDRFFAERPEGSVSTLKIQRTQQEDSAVYLCASSLRENQPQHFGDGTRLSIL.

The chain combines TRBV7-9 with TRBJ2-3; TRBD1 or TRBD2 may be the D gene (5 bases each). This CDR3 has 15 amino acids. The V end lost 5 bases, the J end lost 5 bases, and 17 bases lay between the germline ends. The germline gives CDR1 SEHNR, CDR2 FQNEAQ (reference sequence). Here the CDR3 reads CASSPRDRLQDTQYF. The CDR3 DNA sequence: TGTGCCAGCAGCCCCCGGGACCGACTACAAGATACGCAGTATTTT.

This clonotype was found a few times. V is TRBV28 and J is TRBJ1-6; D is unclear. The CDR3 is 11 residues long. Germline V gene lookup returns CDR1 MDHEN and CDR2 SYDVKM. V lost 3 bases, J lost 15 bases, and 9 bases lay in between. CDR3 in amino acids: CASSFSYSLHF. The CDR3 bases are TGTGCCAGCAGTTTTTCCTACAGCCTCCACTTT.

Many counts were recorded for this clonotype. This chain uses TRBV10-3 with TRBJ2-4; 15 nucleotides line up with TRBD2. Germline V gene sequence: CDR1 ENHRY, CDR2 SYGVKD. The trim removed 0 bases at V and 13 bases at J, leaving 10 bases unmatched. The CDR3 is 17 amino acids. This CDR3 reads CAISESTAGTSGGRQYF. The CDR3 DNA reads TGTGCCATCAGTGAGTCGACGGCTGGGACTAGCGGGGGGCGACAGTACTTC.